These T cell receptor beta chains were read from a single sample in a study of cytomegalovirus exposure and HLA in healthy donors. Profiled with immunoSEQ multiplex PCR; TCRdb holds only in-frame clones, not every one. This table holds about 360,000 clones, roughly 85% found once. Sample: PBMCs. The receptor source for this set is a woman aged 18-30 years in good health and CMV-seronegative. Both conserved end residues are part of each CDR3. The D gene is left open where the match is weak. Clone size is given for some rows only: seen once, a few or many times, or a class if the clone is expanded.

TRBJ1-1 12 . . TRBV2 CASSIAPEEAFF TGTGCCAGCTCAATCGCTCCCGAGGAAGCTTTCTTT
TRBJ1-2 15 . . TRBV4-1 CASSQDIQGGYGYTF TGCGCCAGCAGCCAAGATATACAGGGAGGGTATGGCTACACCTTC
TRBJ2-7 16 . TRBD2 TRBV9 CASSLGLAVSSYEQYF TGTGCCAGCAGCTTGGGACTAGCGGTGAGCTCCTACGAGCAGTACTTC
TRBJ1-4 15 . . TRBV30 CAWSTFLRGDEKLFF TGTGCCTGGTCTACTTTTCTCAGGGGTGATGAAAAACTGTTTTTT
TRBJ2-3 18 . . TRBV2 CASSEATVGVIIADTQYF TGTGCCAGCAGTGAAGCGACGGTAGGGGTCATAATAGCAGATACGCAGTATTTT
TRBJ2-5 16 once . TRBV15 CATSARVASLQETQYF TGTGCCACCTCCGCCCGGGTCGCTAGCCTTCAAGAGACCCAGTACTTC
TRBJ1-5 13 . . TRBV30 CAWTGNGGQPQHF TGTGCCTGGACAGGGAACGGGGGTCAGCCCCAGCATTTT
TRBJ2-7 17 . TRBD1 TRBV25-1 CASRGVVRDRVTYEQYF TGTGCCAGCAGGGGGGTCGTGAGGGACAGGGTCACCTACGAGCAGTACTTC
TRBJ1-2 14 . . TRBV28 CASSSSPQAYGYTF TGTGCCAGCAGTTCCAGCCCGCAGGCCTATGGCTACACCTTC
TRBJ1-2 11 . . TRBV19 CASSQQGGYTF TGTGCCAGTAGTCAACAGGGTGGCTACACCTTC